This TCR beta chain came from a study of T cell responses to AZD1222 COVID-19 vaccine. Study-level results: Spike-specific TCR breadth and depth rose after two AZD1222 doses.

With 3 bases removed from V and 4 bases from J, the gap between germline ends came to 13 bases. The CDR3 extends over 15 amino acids. Germline assignment: CDR1 MDHEN and CDR2 SYDVKM. This table comes from immunoSEQ multiplex PCR, and its TCRdb copy is limited to in-frame clones, with some not included. The profile shows some 150,000 clones, just over 90% of them singletons. In regard to this clone: Its antigen is not identified.

The origin of this receptor is an adult in good health. V usage is TRBV28 and J usage is TRBJ1-5; D not resolved. The source material was peripheral blood, sampled on day 0 of MenACWY control vaccination. The CDR3 DNA sequence: TGTGCCAGCAGTTTTCTGATGACGGGGAATCAGCCCCAGCATTTT. Its protein is CASSFLMTGNQPQHF.